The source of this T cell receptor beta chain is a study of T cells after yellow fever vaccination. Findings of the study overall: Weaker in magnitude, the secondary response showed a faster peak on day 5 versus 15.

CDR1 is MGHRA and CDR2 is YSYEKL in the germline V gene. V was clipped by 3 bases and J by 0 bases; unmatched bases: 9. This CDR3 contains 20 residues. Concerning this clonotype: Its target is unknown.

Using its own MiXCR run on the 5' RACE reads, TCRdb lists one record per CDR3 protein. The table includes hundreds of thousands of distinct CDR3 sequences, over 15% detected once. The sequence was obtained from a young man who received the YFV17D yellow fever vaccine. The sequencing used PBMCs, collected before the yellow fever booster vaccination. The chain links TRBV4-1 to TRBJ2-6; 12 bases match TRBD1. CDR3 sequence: CASSHGRDRGPLSGANVLTF. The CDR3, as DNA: TGCGCCAGCAGCCATGGCCGGGACAGGGGGCCTCTCTCTGGGGCCAACGTCCTGACTTTC.